A selection of T cell receptor beta chains follows, all from one sample in a study of shared clonotypes between healthy human individuals. TCRdb keeps only in-frame clones here, not all; method: immunoSEQ multiplex PCR. The sample contains some 2 million clones, just under 95% of which appear only once. Sequenced material: naive CD8+ T cells sorted from blood. The receptors shown here come from a man between 18 and 35 years old in good health. Both conserved end residues are part of each CDR3.

>TRBV29-1|TRBJ2-1
CSVLIIGENNEQFF
>TRBV4-1|TRBJ2-7
CASSQELTGSTYEQYF
>TRBV27|TRBJ1-2
CASSLQGSYGYTF
>TRBV30|TRBJ1-5
CAWSEGGASNQPQHF
>TRBV19|TRBJ2-5
CASSALLAETQYF
>TRBV6-5|TRBJ2-7
CASSYSTGGSYEQYF
>TRBV6-1|TRBJ1-6
CASSEVVGAGLNSPLHF
>TRBV11-2|TRBJ1-4
CASSILGGSYNEKLFF
>TRBV23-1|TRBJ2-4
CASRRTARKNIQYF
>TRBV7-9|TRBJ2-1
CASRVRAGEHNEQFF
>TRBV13|TRBJ2-1
CASSLGPGGAEQFF
>TRBV6-6|TRBJ2-1
CATEDGLFYNEQFF
>TRBV7-2|TRBJ2-1
CASSLAPLPRNEQFF
>TRBV4-2|TRBJ2-7
CASSQEGSGGAYEQYF
>TRBV4-1|TRBJ2-7
CASSHGTSGLYEQYF